These 9 T cell receptor beta chains share one sample of origin, sequenced in a study of cytomegalovirus exposure and HLA in healthy donors. The protocol was immunoSEQ multiplex PCR, while the TCRdb copy is restricted to in-frame clones and leaves out a portion. The sample lists around 130,000 clones, approximately 91% occurring once. The sample consisted of PBMCs. Receptor source: a man aged 25 to 40 in good health and CMV-seronegative.

The J gene is TRBJ2-1, the V gene TRBV5-1; 10 nucleotides match TRBD1. V dropped 0 bases and J dropped 2; count of bases not matched to a gene: 5. CDR1 and CDR2 from the germline V gene are SGHRS and YFSETQ. This CDR3 comprises 17 residues. This chain's CDR3 is CASSLGYGTGAYNEQFF. CDR3 nucleotide sequence: TGCGCCAGCAGCTTGGGATACGGGACAGGGGCCTACAATGAGCAGTTCTTC.

The rearrangement joins TRBV29-1 to TRBJ1-2; D ambiguous. Germline V gene sequence: CDR1 SQVTM, CDR2 ANQGSEA. The CDR3 has 11 amino acids. V was pared by 7 bases and J by 8 bases, with 14 bases between. The CDR3 DNA sequence: TGCAGCGCGAGGACTACGGAGGGCTACACCTTC. Its protein product is CSARTTEGYTF.

The rearrangement joins TRBV15 to TRBJ2-7; TRBD1 is a possible D gene (6 bases). This CDR3 spans 15 amino acids. The germline V gene has CDR1 LNHNV and CDR2 YYDKDF (reference sequence). The V gene lost 4 bases and the J gene lost 2 bases, with 15 bases spanning the gap. In DNA, the CDR3 is TGTGCCACCAGCACAGAGAGAACAGGGCCCTACGAGCAGTACTTC. Its translation is CATSTERTGPYEQYF. The complete variable domain, with remaining parts taken from reference TRBV15 and TRBJ2-7, reads DAMVIQNPRYQVTQFGKPVTLSCSQTLNHNVMYWYQQKSSQAPKLLFHYYDKDFNNEADTPDNFQSRRPNTSFCFLDIRSPGLGDTAMYLCATSTERTGPYEQYFGPGTRLTVT.

This chain uses TRBV29-1 with TRBJ1-1; D might be TRBD1 (6 bases). The V gene's germline CDR1 is SQVTM and CDR2 ANQGSEA. This CDR3 is built from 13 residues. The V and J ends lost 7 bases and 6 bases respectively, with 18 bases between them. As DNA, the CDR3 is TGCAGCGCTCTAGGGGGGGGGACCCCTGAAGCTTTCTTT. Translation: CSALGGGTPEAFF.

The chain is built from TRBV25-1 and TRBJ1-5; no clear D gene. Germline assignment: CDR1 MGHDK and CDR2 SYGVNS. CDR3 size: 13 residues. V was pared by 2 bases and J by 5 bases, with 7 bases between. CDR3 protein: CASSEREHQPQHF. The CDR3 bases are TGTGCCAGCAGTGAACGGGAACATCAGCCCCAGCATTTT.

This chain connects TRBV5-6 to TRBJ1-5, with TRBD1 as a possible D gene (6 bases). The germline V gene has CDR1 SGHDT and CDR2 YYEEEE. The CDR3 runs 16 residues. The V gene lost 4 bases and the J gene lost 1 base, with 15 bases spanning the gap. The CDR3, as DNA: TGTGCCAGCAGCATAGGCGCAGGGGTAAGCAATCAGCCCCAGCATTTT. Residues: CASSIGAGVSNQPQHF.

The chain employs TRBV27 and TRBJ2-5; D is perhaps TRBD2 (6 bases). V lost 7 bases and J 5 bases, leaving 17 bases between the germline ends. CDR1 is MNHEY and CDR2 is SMNVEV in the germline V gene (reference sequence). CDR3 size: 14 residues. The CDR3 nucleotides are TGTGCCAGCAACCGGGGAGGAAGTTCGGAGACCCAGTACTTC. Translating it yields CASNRGGSSETQYF.

V usage is TRBV19 and J usage is TRBJ2-3; 9 positions agree with TRBD2. Trimming removed 7 bases from V and 2 bases from J; junction bases left unmatched: 19. The CDR3 has 19 amino acids. Germline V gene lookup returns CDR1 LNHDA and CDR2 SQIVND (reference sequence). The CDR3 DNA reads as TGTGCCAGTACCCCACTTAGCGGGAGTTTATCCCCCAACACAGATACGCAGTATTTT. This translates into CASTPLSGSLSPNTDTQYF.

The chain carries TRBV19 and TRBJ1-5; TRBD1 is a possible D gene (5 bases). The CDR3 extends over 16 amino acids. Germline CDR1 LNHDA, CDR2 SQIVND (reference sequence). V lost 1 base and J 7 bases, leaving 17 bases between the germline ends. The CDR3, as DNA: TGTGCCAGTAGTATAGGACCTCGGGGGGTGGGACAGCCCCAGCATTTT. Protein: CASSIGPRGVGQPQHF.